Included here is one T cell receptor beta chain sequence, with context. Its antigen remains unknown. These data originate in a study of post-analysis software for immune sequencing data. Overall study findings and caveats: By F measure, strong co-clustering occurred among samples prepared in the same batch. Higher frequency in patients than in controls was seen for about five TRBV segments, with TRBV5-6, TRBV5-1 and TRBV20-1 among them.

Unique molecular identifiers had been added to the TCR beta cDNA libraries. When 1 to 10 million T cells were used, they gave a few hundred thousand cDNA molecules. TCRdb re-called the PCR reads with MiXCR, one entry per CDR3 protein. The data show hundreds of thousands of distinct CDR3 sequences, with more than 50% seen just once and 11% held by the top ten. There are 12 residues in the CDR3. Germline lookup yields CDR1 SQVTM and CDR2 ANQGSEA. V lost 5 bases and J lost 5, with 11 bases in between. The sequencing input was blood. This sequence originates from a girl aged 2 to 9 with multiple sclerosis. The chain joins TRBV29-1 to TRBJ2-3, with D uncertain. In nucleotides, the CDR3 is TGCAGCGTTACCCCTAGAGGAGATACGCAGTATTTT. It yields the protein CSVTPRGDTQYF.